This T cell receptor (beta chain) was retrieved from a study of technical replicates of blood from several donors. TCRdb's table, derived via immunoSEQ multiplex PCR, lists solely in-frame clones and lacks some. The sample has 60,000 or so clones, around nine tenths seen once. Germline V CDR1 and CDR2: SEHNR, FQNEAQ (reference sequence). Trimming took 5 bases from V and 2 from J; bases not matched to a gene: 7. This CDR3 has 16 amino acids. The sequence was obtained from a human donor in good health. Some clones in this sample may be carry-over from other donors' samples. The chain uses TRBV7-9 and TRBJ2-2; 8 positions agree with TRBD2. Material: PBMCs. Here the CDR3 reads CASSRSGVFNTGELFF. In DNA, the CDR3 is TGTGCCAGCAGCCGTAGCGGGGTGTTTAACACCGGGGAGCTGTTTTTT.